This record concerns one TCR beta chain sequence. This sample is part of a study of blood T cell repertoires in COVID-19. Across the study: T cells, B-cell-depleted T cells, or PBMCs supplied cDNA or gDNA.

Original analysis: Quantification of nucleated cells was approximated via reference gene primer amplification. Profiled with immunoSEQ multiplex PCR; TCRdb holds only in-frame clones, not every one. V, J and clone size derive from that table, while D and trimming were established from the DNA sequence. The sample shows over 90,000 clones, 70% to 90% of them seen only once. The CDR3 is made up of 15 amino acids. V was cut by 5 bases and J by 2 bases, with 14 bases left in between. CDR1 is MNHEY, CDR2 SVGAGI, per germline. This TCR came from a man between 45 and 60 years old in a cohort sampled during active COVID-19. This rearrangement joins TRBV6-5 to TRBJ2-3; a possible D gene is TRBD1 (5 bases). Source material: peripheral blood. The CDR3 here is CASSRTGFPTDTQYF. CDR3 DNA: TGTGCCAGCAGTAGAACAGGTTTTCCCACAGATACGCAGTATTTT.